A single sample is the source of the 3 T cell receptor beta chains below, sequenced in a study of blood T cell repertoires in COVID-19. Method: immunoSEQ multiplex PCR; TCRdb's copy keeps in-frame clones and lacks some. The sample lists fewer than 200,000 clones; 80% to 85% were seen once. The sequencing sample was made of peripheral blood. These receptors all stem from a woman between 65 and 79 years old with COVID-19, enrolled during active disease.

The genes are TRBV27 and TRBJ1-2; 8 bases fit TRBD1. Germline V gene data show CDR1 as MNHEY and CDR2 as SMNVEV (reference sequence). The V gene end was trimmed by 6 bases and the J gene end by 7 bases; junction bases not matched to a gene: 22. The CDR3 has 18 amino acids. CDR3 protein: CASSSFDRGARLFVGYTF. Here the CDR3 DNA reads TGTGCCAGCAGCAGTTTTGACAGGGGCGCCCGTTTGTTCGTTGGCTACACCTTC.

In this sample, this clone turned up once. V gene TRBV28 combines with J gene TRBJ1-1; D is possibly TRBD1 (5 bases). The CDR3 totals 14 residues. From germline, CDR1 is MDHEN and CDR2 SYDVKM. Trimming removed 2 bases from V and 3 bases from J, with 10 bases in between. CDR3 sequence (DNA): TGTGCCAGCAGTTTAGTGACAGCCCACACTGAAGCTTTCTTT. Protein sequence: CASSLVTAHTEAFF. Based on the CDR3 plus reference TRBV28 and TRBJ1-1, the full variable domain is DVKVTQSSRYLVKRTGEKVFLECVQDMDHENMFWYRQDPGLGLRLIYFSYDVKMKEKGDIPEGYSVSREKKERFSLILESASTNQTSMYLCASSLVTAHTEAFFGQGTRLTVV.

The chain has TRBV28 and TRBJ1-2, with 7 bases fitting TRBD1. This CDR3 has 14 amino acids. Germline lookup yields CDR1 MDHEN and CDR2 SYDVKM. The V segment lost 4 bases and the J segment 3 bases; nucleotides outside the gene matches: 5. The CDR3 here is CASSSRDSYYGYTF. CDR3 nucleotides: TGTGCCAGCAGTTCCCGGGACAGTTACTATGGCTACACCTTC.